This T cell receptor (beta chain) was retrieved from a study of quantifying T cell responses using KT2 cells. Study context: TCR alpha and beta constant-region primers primed reverse transcription of RNA. A predetermined fluorescence threshold ended the second PCR, run as a qPCR.

KT2 cells were mixed with fixed PBMC numbers at varying ratios. Each cDNA got a UMI-containing oligo ligated at its 3' end. First-round PCR used about 4 cycles and beta primers RC1.1 and RC1.2 covering TRBC1 and TRBC2. TCRdb re-derived calls from the UMI-ligation and nested PCR reads in MiXCR, one entry per CDR3 protein. The sample shows about 32,000 distinct CDR3 sequences, 7.3% of them seen only once. This clonotype is labeled as medium-sized. Sequencing used PBMCs spiked with cells of the T cell clone KT2. This receptor was identified in a human donor.

CDR3 amino acids: CSAEDRATGELFF. The CDR3 DNA is TGCAGTGCAGAGGACAGAGCCACCGGGGAGCTGTTTTTT. The chain is built from TRBV20-1 and TRBJ2-2, with D maybe TRBD1 (6 bases). The V and J ends lost 6 bases and 4 bases respectively, with 12 bases between them. The CDR3 length is 13 residues. Germline CDR1 reads DFQATT; CDR2 reads SNEGSKA (reference sequence).